This entry lists 29 T cell receptor beta chains sequenced from one sample in a study of control samples from healthy donors and cancer patients. The method was immunoSEQ multiplex PCR; TCRdb's version includes in-frame clones alone and lacks a portion of them. The table has approximately 100,000 clones, around nine tenths seen once. Sequencing used blood. These TCRs come from a woman under 30 in good health.

This clone was detected only a few times. The chain joins TRBV5-4 to TRBJ1-2, with 9 bases aligning to TRBD1. Germline-derived CDR1 and CDR2 are SGHNT and YYREEE (reference sequence). This CDR3 region has 15 residues. The J segment lost 7 bases and the V segment lost 4 bases, leaving 11 bases of the junction unmatched. In DNA form, the CDR3 reads TGTGCCAGCAGCGGAATGGGACAGGGAGACGCTGGCTACACCTTC. Its translation is CASSGMGQGDAGYTF.

The J gene is TRBJ1-2, the V gene TRBV6-5; no clear D. The V and J ends lost 6 bases and 2 bases respectively, with 7 bases between them. Germline lookup yields CDR1 MNHEY and CDR2 SVGAGI. This CDR3 region has 12 residues. The CDR3 sequence: CASRDGNYGYTF. The CDR3 region has the DNA TGTGCCAGCAGAGATGGAAACTATGGCTACACCTTC.

This clone was detected once. This chain links TRBV19 with TRBJ1-6, with 8 bases matching TRBD1. This CDR3 has 16 amino acids. Germline loops: CDR1 LNHDA, CDR2 SQIVND (reference sequence). V lost 1 base, J lost 7 bases, and 6 bases stayed unmatched. The CDR3 here is CASSIVAGGLNSPLHF. The CDR3 DNA sequence: TGTGCCAGTAGTATAGTAGCAGGGGGCTTGAATTCACCCCTCCACTTT. The variable domain in full, with the rest retrieved from reference TRBV19 and TRBJ1-6, is DGGITQSPKYLFRKEGQNVTLSCEQNLNHDAMYWYRQDPGQGLRLIYYSQIVNDFQKGDIAEGYSVSREKKESFPLTVTSAQKNPTAFYLCASSIVAGGLNSPLHFGNGTRLTVT.

The chain joins TRBV18 to TRBJ2-1; D might be TRBD2 (6 bases). The CDR3 runs to 13 residues. Per germline, CDR1 KGHSH and CDR2 LQKENI. V shed 3 bases and J shed 15 bases, with 18 bases lying between them. The CDR3 spells CASSPDGYRRGFF. In DNA, the CDR3 is TGTGCCAGCTCACCCGACGGGTATCGGAGGGGGTTCTTC.

The V gene is TRBV10-3, the J gene TRBJ2-6; D is unclear. Germline loops: CDR1 ENHRY, CDR2 SYGVKD. V was cut by 0 bases and J by 0 bases, with 12 bases left in between. The CDR3 contains 18 residues. The CDR3 nucleotides are TGTGCCATCAGTGAGTCAGGAACACATTCCTCTGGGGCCAACGTCCTGACTTTC. Protein: CAISESGTHSSGANVLTF.

V and J are TRBV6-5 and TRBJ2-7; the D is unclear. CDR1 and CDR2 from the germline V gene are MNHEY and SVGAGI. This CDR3 has 12 amino acids. In DNA form, the CDR3 reads TGTTCAGCCGGGTCCGACATATACGAGCAGTACTTC. Translation: CSAGSDIYEQYF.

J is TRBJ2-1 and V is TRBV2; 8 bases are a match to TRBD2. Germline loops: CDR1 SNHLY, CDR2 FYNNEI. The CDR3 is made up of 16 amino acids. V shed 1 base, J shed 2 bases, and the junction held 4 bases outside the gene matches. This CDR3 reads CASSEEGSGAYNEQFF. The CDR3 DNA sequence: TGTGCCAGCAGTGAAGAGGGTAGCGGGGCCTACAATGAGCAGTTCTTC.

The chain uses TRBV10-3 and TRBJ2-1; 10 bases match TRBD2. This CDR3 is 16 amino acids long. Unmatched junction bases numbered 6, after V lost 0 bases and J lost 7 bases. Per the germline V gene, CDR1 is ENHRY and CDR2 is SYGVKD. CDR3: CAISESGSGGANEQFF. The CDR3 bases are TGTGCCATCAGTGAGTCAGGCAGCGGGGGGGCGAATGAGCAGTTCTTC.

The rearrangement links TRBV2 to TRBJ2-7; D unresolved. Germline V gives CDR1 SNHLY, CDR2 FYNNEI. The CDR3 consists of 13 residues. V lost 8 bases and J lost 5, with 16 bases in between. The CDR3 coding sequence is TGTGCCAGCTCGGCAGGAACATCGAACGAGCAGTACTTC. This encodes CASSAGTSNEQYF.

The rearrangement uses TRBV20-1 and TRBJ1-4; D possibly corresponds to TRBD1 (6 bases). CDR1 and CDR2 from the germline V gene are DFQATT and SNEGSKA (reference sequence). CDR3 length equals 11 residues. In nucleotides, the CDR3 is TGCAGCACAGGGCCTAATGAAAAACTGTTTTTT. This gives the protein CSTGPNEKLFF.

This clone was detected only once. The chain employs TRBV6-1 and TRBJ2-5; perhaps D is TRBD1 or TRBD2 (6 bases each). CDR1 and CDR2 from the germline V gene are MNHNS and SASEGT. V lost 3 bases to trimming and J lost 1 base, with 12 bases between them. This CDR3 spans 15 amino acids. The CDR3 DNA reads TGTGCCAGCAGTGATTATAGGGGGGTCCAAGAGACCCAGTACTTC. This sequence encodes CASSDYRGVQETQYF.

This sequence joins TRBV11-3 and TRBJ1-1; D not certain. This CDR3 is 13 amino acids long. V was shortened by 3 bases and J by 1 base, with 6 bases between the two germline ends. From germline, CDR1 is SGHNT and CDR2 YENEEA. CDR3 in DNA: TGTGCCAGCAGCTTCGAAGAGAACACTGAAGCTTTCTTT. This sequence encodes CASSFEENTEAFF.

This chain uses TRBV6-6 with TRBJ1-1; the D is unclear. CDR3 length: 15 amino acids. The V gene lost 5 bases and the J gene lost 6 bases, with 19 bases spanning the gap. CDR1 is MNHNY, CDR2 SVGAGI, per germline (reference sequence). DNA of the CDR3: TGTGCCAGCAGTGCTACGCGGCCCTTCGACCCTGAAGCTTTCTTT. The encoded protein is CASSATRPFDPEAFF.

The V gene is TRBV2, the J gene TRBJ1-2; D not resolved. CDR1 and CDR2 from the germline V gene are SNHLY and FYNNEI. The CDR3 runs to 16 residues. The V end lost 2 bases, the J end lost 1 base, and 14 bases lay between the germline ends. In DNA form, the CDR3 reads TGTGCCAGCAGTGAAAGGTCGGGCAGGAGTAACTATGGCTACACCTTC. This sequence encodes CASSERSGRSNYGYTF.

The chain combines TRBV7-9 with TRBJ2-7; D might be TRBD1 (7 bases). CDR3 size: 13 residues. Trimming left V 3 bases short and J 7 bases short, with 13 bases between. Germline V gene data show CDR1 as SEHNR and CDR2 as FQNEAQ (reference sequence). CDR3 loop: CASSLRGQREQYF. The DNA for the CDR3 is TGTGCCAGCAGCTTGCGGGGACAGAGGGAGCAGTACTTC.

The V call is TRBV5-1, the J call TRBJ2-2; 7 bases match TRBD1. The CDR3 is 15 residues long. The V and J ends lost 2 bases and 6 bases, in that order; junction bases with no gene match: 7. Germline values: CDR1 SGHRS, CDR2 YFSETQ. This CDR3 is CASSFTGEPSGELFF. The CDR3 nucleotides read TGCGCCAGCAGCTTCACAGGGGAACCCTCCGGGGAGCTGTTTTTT.

V is TRBV5-1 and J is TRBJ2-5; TRBD2 matches at 7 bases. V was clipped by 9 bases and J by 1 base; unmatched bases: 12. CDR1 SGHRS and CDR2 YFSETQ come from the germline V gene. The CDR3 has 15 residues. The CDR3 nucleotides read TGCGCCACCGTCGGGCGGGGGAGAGGCCAAGAGACCCAGTACTTC. It translates to CATVGRGRGQETQYF.

The rearrangement uses TRBV6-6 and TRBJ1-5; no clear D gene. The CDR3 is 13 residues long. Deletions cut 7 bases from V and 4 bases from J, with 11 bases between. Germline loops: CDR1 MNHNY, CDR2 SVGAGI (reference sequence). The CDR3 region is CASIGGGNQPQHF. CDR3 sequence (DNA): TGTGCCAGCATTGGAGGAGGAAATCAGCCCCAGCATTTT.

This clone was seen only once. This chain uses TRBV10-3 with TRBJ2-3; 10 bases line up with TRBD2. The germline CDR1 and CDR2 sequences are ENHRY and SYGVKD. CDR3 length: 16 amino acids. The J segment lost 2 bases and the V segment lost 0 bases, leaving 2 bases of the junction unmatched. The DNA of the CDR3 is TGTGCCATCAGTGAGTCTAGCGGGGGGCCCACAGATACGCAGTATTTT. The encoded protein is CAISESSGGPTDTQYF.

This sequence joins TRBV6-5 and TRBJ2-1; a weak D match, TRBD1 (6 bases). This CDR3 comprises 12 residues. CDR1 is MNHEY and CDR2 is SVGAGI in the germline V gene. The CDR3 loop is CTPRGLKQEQFF. The CDR3 DNA sequence: TGTACTCCCAGGGGATTGAAACAGGAGCAGTTCTTC.

The chain carries TRBV9 and TRBJ1-2, with TRBD1 as a possible D gene (6 bases). The germline V gene encodes CDR1 SGDLS and CDR2 YYNGEE. The CDR3 spans 13 residues. Trimming cost V 3 bases and J 2 bases, with 8 bases left between them. The CDR3 region has the DNA TGTGCCAGCAGCGGGGGGCCGAACTATGGCTACACCTTC. This encodes CASSGGPNYGYTF.

Only a few counts were recorded for this clone. The chain couples TRBV6-5 to TRBJ1-4, with 9 bases aligning to TRBD1. Germline lookup yields CDR1 MNHEY and CDR2 SVGAGI. With V trimmed by 9 bases and J by 7 bases, 9 bases remained unmatched. The CDR3 covers 14 residues. CDR3 loop: CARGEGQGAEKLFF. In DNA form, the CDR3 reads TGTGCCAGAGGGGAGGGACAGGGTGCTGAAAAACTGTTTTTT.

V and J are TRBV19 and TRBJ2-5, with 10 bases matching TRBD2. There are 14 residues in the CDR3. V dropped 5 bases and J dropped 7; count of bases not matched to a gene: 7. Per the germline V gene, CDR1 is LNHDA and CDR2 is SQIVND (reference sequence). The CDR3 loop is CASSGTSDYSTQYF. The CDR3 DNA reads TGTGCCAGTAGTGGGACTAGCGATTATTCGACCCAGTACTTC.

The J gene is TRBJ2-5, the V gene TRBV5-6; TRBD2 agrees at 7 bases. Unmatched junction bases numbered 7, after V lost 4 bases and J lost 1 base. Germline CDR1 and CDR2: SGHDT and YYEEEE. This CDR3 is built from 15 residues. CDR3 DNA sequence: TGTGCCAGCAGCCTCAGAGCGGGGCTCCAAGAGACCCAGTACTTC. Protein product: CASSLRAGLQETQYF. The full variable domain, in which reference TRBV5-6 and TRBJ2-5 provide the parts outside the CDR3, is DAGVTQSPTHLIKTRGQQVTLRCSPKSGHDTVSWYQQALGQGPQFIFQYYEEEERQRGNFPDRFSGHQFPNYSSELNVNALLLGDSALYLCASSLRAGLQETQYFGPGTRLLVL.

This chain joins TRBV29-1 and TRBJ2-7; D gene uncertain. Germline V lookup: CDR1 SQVTM, CDR2 ANQGSEA. V gave up 3 bases and J gave up 6 bases, with 18 bases separating them. The CDR3 covers 14 residues. CDR3: CSVDGRGFSPEQYF. For the CDR3, the DNA is TGCAGCGTTGATGGCCGCGGCTTCTCTCCCGAGCAGTACTTC.

The gene calls are TRBV9 and TRBJ2-3, with TRBD1 matching over 10 bases. This CDR3 has 16 residues. Trimming removed 4 bases from V and 1 base from J; junction bases left unmatched: 6. CDR1 SGDLS and CDR2 YYNGEE come from the germline V gene. CDR3 in amino acids: CASSSAGTGGTDTQYF. CDR3 sequence (DNA): TGTGCCAGCAGCTCGGCCGGGACAGGGGGCACAGATACGCAGTATTTT.

The rearrangement joins TRBV5-4 to TRBJ2-1, with D unclear. This CDR3 comprises 11 residues. V gave up 7 bases and J gave up 4 bases, with 6 bases separating them. In germline, CDR1 is SGHNT, CDR2 YYREEE (reference sequence). The CDR3 sequence is CASVGYNEQFF. CDR3 in DNA: TGTGCCAGCGTCGGGTACAATGAGCAGTTCTTC.

The chain links TRBV19 to TRBJ1-4; D is uncertain. This CDR3 spans 13 amino acids. Germline values: CDR1 LNHDA, CDR2 SQIVND (reference sequence). Between the trimmed V and J ends, which lost 7 bases and 5 bases, there was a span of 11 bases. The CDR3 sequence is CASNNNWNEKLFF. Here the CDR3 DNA reads TGTGCCAGTAATAATAACTGGAATGAAAAACTGTTTTTT.

J is TRBJ1-2 and V is TRBV5-6; 8 bases are shared with TRBD1. V shed 4 bases and J 7 bases; nucleotides not matched to a gene: 6. CDR1 SGHDT and CDR2 YYEEEE come from the germline V gene. The CDR3 runs 13 residues. The CDR3 loop reads CASSVDRGGGYTF. The CDR3 DNA sequence: TGTGCCAGCAGCGTCGACAGGGGAGGTGGCTACACCTTC.